This T cell receptor (beta chain) was captured by sequencing in a study of control samples from healthy donors and cancer patients. CDR1 SGHRS and CDR2 YFSETQ come from the germline V gene. The CDR3 is 17 residues long. Trimming removed 4 bases from V and 2 bases from J, with 18 bases in between. Libraries were prepared by immunoSEQ multiplex PCR; TCRdb keeps only in-frame clonotypes and omits some of them. The repertoire holds around 75,000 clones, 80% to 95% seen once, with over 4.5% in the top ten. The sequence was collected from a woman aged 55-75 years in good health. V gene TRBV5-1 combines with J gene TRBJ2-2; tentative D call: TRBD2 (5 bases). The material sequenced was blood. Here the CDR3 reads CASSPNVWSGNTGELFF. In DNA, the CDR3 is TGCGCCAGCAGCCCCAATGTCTGGAGCGGCAACACCGGGGAGCTGTTTTTT.